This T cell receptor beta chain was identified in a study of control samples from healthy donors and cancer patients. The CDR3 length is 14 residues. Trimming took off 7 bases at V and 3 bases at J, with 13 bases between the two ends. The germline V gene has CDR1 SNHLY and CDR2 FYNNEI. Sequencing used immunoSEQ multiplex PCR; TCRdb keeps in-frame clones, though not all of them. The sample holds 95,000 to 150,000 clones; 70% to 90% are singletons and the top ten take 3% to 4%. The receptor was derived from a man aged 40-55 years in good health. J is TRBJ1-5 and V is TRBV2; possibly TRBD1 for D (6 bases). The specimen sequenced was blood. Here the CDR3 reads CASNRQAFNQPQHF. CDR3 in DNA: TGTGCCAGCAATAGACAGGCCTTCAATCAGCCCCAGCATTTT.